The subject of this entry is one T cell receptor beta chain. This sample is drawn from a study of blood T cells in healthy people across ages. Study as a whole: Every two T cells gave about one barcoded beta molecule via template switching.

The ends lost 6 bases at V and 3 bases at J; junction bases unmatched: 8. The CDR3 runs to 15 residues. Each donor was a healthy Caucasian individual from Russia, aged about 6 to 95. The extraction recovered at least 5 micrograms of total RNA per sample. With a J-beta primer mix and a sample-barcoded 5' primer, a second PCR ran about 6 to 11 cycles. Tags on each cDNA molecule came from a template-switch adaptor with 12 random nucleotides. TCRdb ran MiXCR on the 5' RACE reads and lists one entry per CDR3 protein. The sample shows around 970,000 distinct CDR3 sequences, roughly 51% of them seen only once.

The origin of this receptor is a woman aged 55 to 70 in good health. The sample was blood. This chain connects TRBV12-3 or TRBV12-4 to TRBJ2-7; 10 bases fit TRBD1. The CDR3: CASSYLRTGGYEQYF. CDR3 nucleotide sequence: TGTGCCAGCAGCTACCTGAGGACAGGGGGCTACGAGCAGTACTTC.